This T cell receptor (beta chain) was identified during a study of vaccination and CD4 T cells after COVID-19. The Oncomine TCR Beta short-read assay was what sequenced the DNA obtained from cultured CD4+ T cells. A single record per CDR3 protein comes from TCRdb applying MiXCR to the PCR reads. This repertoire shows under 25,000 distinct CDR3 sequences, around 41% found once; its top ten account for over 12%. Germline-derived CDR1 and CDR2 are MDHEN and SYDVKM. V lost 6 bases and J lost 6; bases outside the gene matches: 9. This CDR3 comprises 16 residues. Concerning this clonotype itself: Antigen unknown.

Documented treatment: roughly 10-day PBMC culture with coronavirus spike peptide pools or control peptides (ViraFEST assay). This TCR came from a human donor with COVID-19. The sample was cultured CD4+ T cells from blood. The chain is built from TRBV28 and TRBJ2-3, with 13 bases identical to TRBD2. CDR3 loop: CASSLTSGGASDTQYF. The DNA of the CDR3 is TGTGCCAGCAGCCTCACTAGCGGGGGGGCCTCGGATACGCAGTATTTT.